Listed here are 3 T cell receptor beta chains from one sample, sequenced in a study of blood T cell repertoires in COVID-19. This table comes from immunoSEQ multiplex PCR, and its TCRdb copy is limited to in-frame clones, with some not included. The table lists approximately 170,000 clones, over 75% of them singletons. Material for sequencing was peripheral blood. Receptor source: a man in his 70s who had recovered from COVID-19.

V usage is TRBV11-2 and J usage is TRBJ2-3; TRBD2 is a possible D gene (6 bases). Looked up from germline, CDR1 is SGHAT and CDR2 is FQNNGV. Trimming removed 3 bases at V and 2 bases at J, with 15 bases between. This CDR3 has 16 amino acids. CDR3 amino acids: CASSLGTGSPTDTQYF. CDR3 bases: TGTGCCAGCAGCTTGGGGACTGGGAGCCCCACAGATACGCAGTATTTT.

V usage is TRBV7-2 and J usage is TRBJ2-3; D uncertain. The V and J ends lost 5 bases and 0 bases respectively, with 12 bases between them. CDR1 and CDR2 (germline): SGHTA, FQGNSA. The CDR3 is 15 amino acids. CDR3 in amino acids: CASSQPELSTDTQYF. In DNA, the CDR3 is TGTGCCAGCAGCCAGCCGGAGCTAAGCACAGATACGCAGTATTTT. The full variable domain, its missing parts supplied by reference TRBV7-2 and TRBJ2-3, is GAGVSQSPSNKVTEKGKDVELRCDPISGHTALYWYRQSLGQGLEFLIYFQGNSAPDKSGLPSDRFSAERTGGSVSTLTIQRTQQEDSAVYLCASSQPELSTDTQYFGPGTRLTVL.

The V call is TRBV3-1 (or the pseudogene TRBV3-2), the J call TRBJ2-3; 11 nucleotides align to TRBD2. This CDR3 contains 15 residues. Germline CDR1 and CDR2: LGHDT and YNNKEL (reference sequence). Trimming cost V 6 bases and J 4 bases; bases outside gene matches: 6. DNA for the CDR3: TGTGCCAGCAGTCATAGCGGGAGGGGTGCAGATACGCAGTATTTT. It translates to CASSHSGRGADTQYF.